One TCR beta chain is described in this entry. The CDR3 loop spans 14 amino acids. Germline CDR1 reads SGHDT; CDR2 reads YYEEEE. The trim removed 3 bases at V and 6 bases at J, leaving 7 bases unmatched. This entry belongs to a study of blood T cell repertoires in COVID-19. Study as a whole: Acute and convalescent COVID-19 samples came from the United States, Italy and Spain. From T cells, B-cell-depleted T cells, or PBMCs came the material, which was cDNA or gDNA.

Per the original data handling: Scientists estimated how many nucleated cells there were by amplifying reference gene primers. This table comes from immunoSEQ multiplex PCR, and its TCRdb copy is limited to in-frame clones, with some not included. The D gene and trimming were derived from the DNA, and the V and J assignments and clone size from that table. The sample gives 100,000 or so clones, approximately 82% of which show up once; approximately 15% is in the top ten. The TCR comes from a woman at least 80 years old with acute or convalescent COVID-19. V is TRBV5-6 and J is TRBJ1-2; 8 nucleotides align to TRBD1. Sequencing used peripheral blood. CDR3 residues: CASSSQTGDDGYTF. For the CDR3, the DNA is TGTGCCAGCAGCTCCCAGACAGGGGATGATGGCTACACCTTC.